This T cell receptor (beta chain) came from a study of cytomegalovirus exposure and HLA in healthy donors. Study-wide results and limits: Fewer N-insertions than the roughly 670-donor mean were reportedly shown by an Asian-associated ancestry cluster in a later analysis.

Primers: 60 Vbeta forward and 13 Jbeta reverse. Assay used: immunoSEQ multiplex PCR; TCRdb lists only in-frame clones, some missing. The profile shows approximately 190,000 clones, 81% of them singletons. CDR1 and CDR2 (germline): GTSNPN, SVGIG (reference sequence). Between the trimmed V and J ends, which lost 1 base and 5 bases, there was a span of 17 bases. The CDR3 is made up of 15 amino acids. Worth noting for this clone: The antigen is not known.

Input material: PBMCs. The chain is built from TRBV30 and TRBJ1-2, with a tentative D call TRBD1 (5 bases). This TCR was recovered from a man aged 50 to 59 in good health and CMV-seronegative. Here the CDR3 reads CAWSGISGNGYGYTF. In nucleotides, the CDR3 is TGTGCCTGGAGTGGGATATCAGGGAATGGGTATGGCTACACCTTC. The complete variable domain, with remaining parts taken from reference TRBV30 and TRBJ1-2, reads SQTIHQWPATLVQPVGSPLSLECTVEGTSNPNLYWYRQAAGRGLQLLFYSVGIGQISSEVPQNLSASRPQDRQFILSSKKLLLSDSGFYLCAWSGISGNGYGYTFGSGTRLTVV.